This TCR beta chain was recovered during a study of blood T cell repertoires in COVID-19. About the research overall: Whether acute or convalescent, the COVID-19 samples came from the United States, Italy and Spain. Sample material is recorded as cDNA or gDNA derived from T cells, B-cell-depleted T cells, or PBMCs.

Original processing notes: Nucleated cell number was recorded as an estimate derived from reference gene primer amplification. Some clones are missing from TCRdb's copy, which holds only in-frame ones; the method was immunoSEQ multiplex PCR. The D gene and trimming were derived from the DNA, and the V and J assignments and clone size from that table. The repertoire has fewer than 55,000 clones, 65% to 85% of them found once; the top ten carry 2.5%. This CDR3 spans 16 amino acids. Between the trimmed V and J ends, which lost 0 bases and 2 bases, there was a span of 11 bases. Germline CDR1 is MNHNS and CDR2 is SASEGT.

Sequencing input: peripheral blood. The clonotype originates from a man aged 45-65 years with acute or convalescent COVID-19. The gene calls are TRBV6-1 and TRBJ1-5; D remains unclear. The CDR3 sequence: CASSEALGSGNQPQHF. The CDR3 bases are TGTGCCAGCAGTGAAGCACTAGGAAGTGGCAATCAGCCCCAGCATTTT.